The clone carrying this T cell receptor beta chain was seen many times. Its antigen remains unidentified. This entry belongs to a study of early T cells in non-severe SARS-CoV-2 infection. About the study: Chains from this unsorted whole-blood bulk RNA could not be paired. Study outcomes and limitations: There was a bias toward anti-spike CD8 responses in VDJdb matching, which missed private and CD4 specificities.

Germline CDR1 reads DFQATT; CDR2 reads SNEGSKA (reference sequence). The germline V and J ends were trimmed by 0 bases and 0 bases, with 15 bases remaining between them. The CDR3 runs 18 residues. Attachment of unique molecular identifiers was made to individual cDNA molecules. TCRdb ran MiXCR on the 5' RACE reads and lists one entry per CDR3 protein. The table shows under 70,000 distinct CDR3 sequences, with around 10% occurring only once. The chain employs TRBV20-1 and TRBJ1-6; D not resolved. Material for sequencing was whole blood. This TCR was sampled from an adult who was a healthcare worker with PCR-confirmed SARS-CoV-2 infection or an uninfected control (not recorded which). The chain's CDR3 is CSARDRSKGASYNSPLHF. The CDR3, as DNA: TGCAGTGCTAGAGATCGGAGTAAGGGAGCCTCCTATAATTCACCCCTCCACTTT.